A single sample is the source of the 8 T cell receptor beta chains below, sequenced in a study of blood T cell repertoires in COVID-19. The data were produced by immunoSEQ multiplex PCR, yet TCRdb's version contains in-frame clones alone and is incomplete. The sample has about 200,000 clones; roughly 79% are singletons. Sequencing was performed on peripheral blood. These receptors were collected from a human donor with acute or convalescent COVID-19. The donor label of this sample is uncertain.

The chain links TRBV6-1 to TRBJ2-7; D is uncertain. V lost 3 bases to trimming and J lost 7 bases, with 13 bases between them. From germline, CDR1 is MNHNS and CDR2 SASEGT. This CDR3 has 13 amino acids. The CDR3 region is CASSETRSWEQYF. Written as DNA, the CDR3 is TGTGCCAGCAGTGAGACCCGGAGCTGGGAGCAGTACTTC.

The chain combines TRBV5-4 with TRBJ2-2; 9 nucleotides align to TRBD2. The CDR3 loop spans 18 amino acids. V shed 2 bases and J 4 bases; nucleotides not matched to a gene: 12. CDR1 and CDR2 from the germline V gene are SGHNT and YYREEE (reference sequence). The CDR3 sequence is CASSLVRREGHGTGELFF. DNA of the CDR3: TGTGCCAGCAGCTTAGTTCGGCGGGAGGGCCATGGCACCGGGGAGCTGTTTTTT. The variable domain in full, completed from reference TRBV5-4 and TRBJ2-2, reads ETGVTQSPTHLIKTRGQQVTLRCSSQSGHNTVSWYQQALGQGPQFIFQYYREEENGRGNFPPRFSGLQFPNYSSELNVNALELDDSALYLCASSLVRREGHGTGELFFGEGSRLTVL.

The chain is built from TRBV30 and TRBJ2-7; 7 nucleotides line up with TRBD1. The CDR3 has 14 amino acids. From germline, CDR1 is GTSNPN and CDR2 SVGIG (reference sequence). V lost 1 base and J lost 0; bases outside the gene matches: 3. In DNA form, the CDR3 reads TGTGCCTGGAGTGGACAGGGAATCTCCTACGAGCAGTACTTC. This codes for CAWSGQGISYEQYF.

The chain links TRBV29-1 to TRBJ2-1; no definite D call. Germline V gene lookup returns CDR1 SQVTM and CDR2 ANQGSEA. This CDR3 comprises 11 residues. V lost 3 bases and J lost 14, with 14 bases in between. The CDR3 is CSVEETNAEFF. The CDR3 region has the DNA TGCAGCGTTGAGGAAACTAATGCGGAGTTCTTC.

The table lists this clone with a few counts. V and J are TRBV5-1 and TRBJ1-3, with D hard to call. The CDR3 length is 14 residues. CDR1 is SGHRS and CDR2 is YFSETQ in the germline V gene. Trimming cost V 0 bases and J 4 bases, with 8 bases left between them. The CDR3 protein is CASSLAGLGNTIYF. CDR3 DNA sequence: TGCGCCAGCAGCTTGGCAGGACTGGGAAACACCATATATTTT.

The DNA for the CDR3 is TGTGCCAGCAGTTATCAGGGTTTGGGGGCCAACGTCCTGACTTTC. Protein product: CASSYQGLGANVLTF. The rearrangement joins TRBV27 to TRBJ2-6; TRBD1 might be the D (5 bases). The length of the CDR3 is 15 residues. The ends were cut back, 4 bases at V and 4 bases at J, with 11 bases in the middle. Germline loops: CDR1 MNHEY, CDR2 SMNVEV (reference sequence).

This clone was seen just once. This sample also contains other DNA sequences that code for the same CDR3. The rearrangement uses TRBV28 and TRBJ1-2, with TRBD1 matching over 9 bases. J lost 8 bases, V lost 4 bases, and 5 bases had no gene match. CDR3 length equals 13 residues. Germline V lookup: CDR1 MDHEN, CDR2 SYDVKM. DNA of the CDR3: TGTGCCAGCAGTTACGGACAGGGGAAAGGCTACACCTTC. This gives the protein CASSYGQGKGYTF.

This sequence joins TRBV7-8 and TRBJ2-7; 7 bases line up with TRBD2. Per germline, CDR1 SGHVS and CDR2 FQNEAQ. V trimming: 5 bases; J trimming: 0 bases; junction bases outside the gene matches: 4. The CDR3 contains 14 residues. CDR3 residues: CASSRGDYSYEQYF. CDR3 in DNA: TGTGCCAGCAGCCGAGGGGACTACTCCTACGAGCAGTACTTC.